Below, 29 T cell receptor beta chains from the same sample are listed, as sequenced in a study of tumor and adjacent non-tumor tissue in lung cancer. No cell sorting was done before RNA was extracted from the tissue. TCRbeta libraries were built with three rounds of nested PCR, modified from ARM-PCR. TCRdb re-analysed the multiplex PCR reads in MiXCR, keeping a single row per CDR3 protein. The sample shows about 110,000 distinct CDR3 sequences, more than 60% of them seen only once. Sequenced material: lung tumor tissue. All receptors come from a woman in her sixties with non-small cell lung cancer.

With respect to this clonotype: At one end, the junction sequence differs from germline, possibly due to a read error. V is TRBV20-1 and J is TRBJ1-6, with D possibly TRBD1 on 5 matching bases. The CDR3 totals 13 residues. Germline V gives CDR1 DFQATT, CDR2 SNEGSKA (reference sequence). The CDR3 DNA sequence: TGCAGTGCTGTCCCGGGACTCTATTTACCCCTCCATTTT. It is translated as CSAVPGLYLPLHF.

This clonotype has ten or more counts. The chain carries TRBV20-1 and TRBJ2-2; D uncertain. The V end lost 1 base, the J end lost 7 bases, and 4 bases lay between the germline ends. Germline V lookup: CDR1 DFQATT, CDR2 SNEGSKA (reference sequence). The CDR3 totals 11 residues. The CDR3 loop is CSARAYGELFF. The DNA for the CDR3 is TGCAGTGCTAGAGCTTACGGGGAGCTGTTTTTT.

The V and J genes are TRBV6-2 or TRBV6-3 and TRBJ2-2, with TRBD2 as a possible D gene (6 bases). Germline lookup yields CDR1 MNHEY and CDR2 SVGEGT. V was cut by 6 bases and J by 4 bases, with 21 bases left in between. The CDR3 runs to 17 residues. The CDR3 is CASSGNKGEEGTGELFF. DNA of the CDR3: TGTGCCAGCAGCGGAAATAAAGGAGAGGAGGGCACCGGGGAGCTGTTTTTT.

As for this clonotype: One junction end does not reproduce the germline sequence, and a read error may be involved. The chain carries TRBV11-3 and TRBJ1-1, with D possibly matching TRBD1 (5 bases). Looked up from germline, CDR1 is SGHNT and CDR2 is YENEEA. CDR3 length: 15 amino acids. In nucleotides, the CDR3 is TGTGCCAGCGGCTTAGATTCGGGGGGAGTCACTGAAGCTTTCTTT. It is translated as CASGLDSGGVTEAFF. The whole variable domain, remainder taken from reference TRBV11-3 and TRBJ1-1, is EAGVVQSPRYKIIEKKQPVAFWCNPISGHNTLYWYLQNLGQGPELLIRYENEEAVDDSQLPKDRFSAERLKGVDSTLKIQPAELGDSAVYLCASGLDSGGVTEAFFGQGTRLTVV.

This clonotype is a singleton in its sample. At one end the junction does not follow the germline gene, possibly because of a read error. This rearrangement joins TRBV20-1 to TRBJ2-2; tentative D call: TRBD2 (5 bases). Per the germline V gene, CDR1 is DFQATT and CDR2 is SNEGSKA (reference sequence). This CDR3 contains 12 residues. The CDR3 DNA follows: TGCAGTGCTAGGGACTCCACCTGGAAGCTGTTTTTC. Translated: CSARDSTWKLFF.

The rearrangement joins TRBV6-5 to TRBJ1-4; TRBD1 agrees at 8 bases. This CDR3 has 15 amino acids. Germline V gene lookup returns CDR1 MNHEY and CDR2 SVGAGI. V lost 10 bases and J lost 7; bases outside the gene matches: 14. The CDR3 is CAIRALRQGLEKLFF. Here the CDR3 DNA reads TGTGCCATCAGAGCCCTTAGACAGGGGCTTGAAAAACTGTTTTTT.

To note about this clonotype: Being one base from a much bigger clone, this may be a read error. The rearrangement links TRBV13 to TRBJ1-1; a possible D gene is TRBD1 (5 bases). This CDR3 has 14 residues. V lost 7 bases and J lost 4, with 16 bases in between. CDR1 and CDR2 (germline): PRHDT, FYEKMQ (reference sequence). The CDR3 protein is CASNYGTSATEAFF. CDR3 nucleotide sequence: TGTGCCAGCAACTACGGGACCTCGGCCACTGAAGCTTTCTTT.

As to this clonotype: This clone may be a read error of a much larger clone one base away. The V gene is TRBV5-6, the J gene TRBJ2-3, with D uncertain. Germline CDR1 SGHDT, CDR2 YYEEEE. The CDR3 sequence is 12 residues long. In DNA form, the CDR3 reads TGTGCCAGCAGCCCGAGCATAGATACGCAGTATTTT. Translated, it gives CASSPSIDTQYF.

This clonotype has only a few counts. One end of the junction is discordant with germline, which a read error may explain. The rearrangement links TRBV28 to TRBJ2-3, with 7 bases identical to TRBD2. Per the germline V gene, CDR1 is MDHEN and CDR2 is SYDVKM. This CDR3 has 14 amino acids. The CDR3 protein is CANSPGGSTDTQYF. CDR3 in DNA: TGTGCCAACAGTCCCGGGGGGTCGACAGATACGCAGTATTTT.

Turning to this clonotype: It may be a read error: a sequence one base away is much more abundant. The chain has TRBV6-6 and TRBJ1-5; D is uncertain. The CDR3 is 11 amino acids. Trimming removed 6 bases at V and 5 bases at J, with 5 bases between. The germline CDR1 and CDR2 sequences are MNHNY and SVGAGI (reference sequence). The CDR3 DNA reads TGTGCCAGCAGGATGTATCAGCCCCAGCATTTT. Its protein product is CASRMYQPQHF.

The chain joins TRBV6-5 to TRBJ2-7, with 10 bases matching TRBD2. This CDR3 spans 15 amino acids. The germline V gene encodes CDR1 MNHEY and CDR2 SVGAGI. Trimming removed 4 bases from V and 3 bases from J; junction bases left unmatched: 6. The CDR3 nucleotides read TGTGCCAGCAGTTCTGCTAGCGGGGGAATCTACGAGCAGTACTTC. This gives the protein CASSSASGGIYEQYF.

Worth noting for this clonotype: The missing conserved phenylalanine or tryptophan at the end of this CDR3 makes a read error likely. It is unclear where the CDR3 begins or ends on the DNA, so no DNA is shown, and the CDR3 is as TCRdb lists it. The chain joins TRBV4-3 to TRBJ2-6; the D call TRBD2 from the table was never checked on the DNA. Germline CDR1 and CDR2: LGHNA and YSLEER. The CDR3 comprises 19 residues, both ends counted. CDR3 amino acids: CASSQATTSGRTGANVLTL.

Note on this clonotype: A read error is possible here, since a much larger clone lies one base away. This sequence joins TRBV10-1 and TRBJ2-3; maybe TRBD1 (5 bases). The V and J ends lost 0 bases and 8 bases respectively, with 15 bases between them. Germline V gene data show CDR1 as WNHNN and CDR2 as SYGVQD (reference sequence). CDR3 length equals 15 residues. The CDR3 coding sequence is TGCGCCAGCAGTGAGTCGGGGCCTCCTAAGGGTACGCAGTATTTT. Translation gives CASSESGPPKGTQYF.

A word on this clonotype: This CDR3 is missing its conserved last phenylalanine or tryptophan, likely due to a read error. CDR3 sequence: CSARDPRQGDSPLHY. CDR3 DNA: TGTAGTGCTAGAGATCCCAGACAGGGTGATTCACCCCTCCACTAT. The genes are TRBV20-1 and TRBJ1-6, with 7 bases matching TRBD1. Germline V gene sequence: CDR1 DFQATT, CDR2 SNEGSKA (reference sequence). The CDR3 has 15 amino acids.

This clonotype has only a few counts. This could be a read error, since a much larger clone is one nucleotide away. This chain joins TRBV6-2 or TRBV6-3 and TRBJ2-7; 12 bases fit TRBD2. This CDR3 has 16 amino acids. CDR1 and CDR2 from the germline V gene are MNHEY and SVGEGT. The CDR3 coding sequence is TGTGCCAGCAGTTACGCGACTAGCGGGAGTCGTGACGAGGAGTACTTC. Its translation is CASSYATSGSRDEEYF.

This chain joins TRBV20-1 and TRBJ2-2; D could derive from TRBD1 or TRBD2 (6 bases each). The V and J ends lost 5 bases and 16 bases respectively, with 29 bases between them. CDR1 is DFQATT, CDR2 SNEGSKA, per germline (reference sequence). CDR3 length equals 15 residues. The CDR3 coding sequence is TGCAGTGCTGGAGCCACAGGGCGGGACACCGGGGAGTCGTTTTTT. It translates to CSAGATGRDTGESFF.

This clonotype was seen just once. Compared with germline, one end of the junction differs, possibly owing to a read error. The chain couples TRBV10-1 to TRBJ2-7; no clear D gene. Germline loops: CDR1 WNHNN, CDR2 SYGVQD (reference sequence). The CDR3 consists of 13 residues. For the CDR3, the DNA is TGCCCCAGCAGTGAGCAGAGACGAAGTGAGTTGTACTTC. It yields the protein CPSSEQRRSELYF.

This clonotype was seen a handful of times. Since a much larger clone is just one base distant, this may be a read error. The conserved closing phenylalanine or tryptophan is absent in this CDR3, likely reflecting a read error. The V call is TRBV6-1, the J call TRBJ1-4, with 10 nucleotides matching TRBD1. J was trimmed by 8 bases and V by 9 bases; bases with no gene match: 9. There are 14 residues in the CDR3. Looked up from germline, CDR1 is MNHNS and CDR2 is SASEGT. This CDR3 reads CASETGGAEEKLFL. CDR3 bases: TGTGCCAGTGAGACAGGGGGCGCGGAAGAAAAACTGTTTCTT.

This clonotype appeared a single time. The junction and the germline gene differ at one end; a read error may be behind it. This chain links TRBV7-2 with TRBJ2-5; D is undetermined. The V gene's germline CDR1 is SGHTA and CDR2 FQGNSA. The CDR3 extends over 12 amino acids. The CDR3: CPSSSLQETQYF. As DNA, the CDR3 is TGTCCCAGCAGCTCCCTACAAGAGACCCAGTACTTC. The complete variable domain, with remaining parts taken from reference TRBV7-2 and TRBJ2-5, reads GAGVSQSPSNKVTEKGKDVELRCDPISGHTALYWYRQSLGQGLEFLIYFQGNSAPDKSGLPSDRFSAERTGGSVSTLTIQRTQQEDSAVYLCPSSSLQETQYFGPGTRLLVL.

Concerning this clonotype itself: Given the absence of the conserved phenylalanine or tryptophan at the CDR3 end, a read error is likely. This chain connects TRBV7-8 to TRBJ1-6; D is ambiguous. Germline loops: CDR1 SGHVS, CDR2 FQNEAQ. With 8 bases removed from V and 0 bases from J, the gap between germline ends came to 11 bases. This CDR3 contains 15 residues. DNA of the CDR3: TGTGCCAGCTCAGCGGGGAGCTCCTATAATTCACCCCTCCACCTT. The encoded protein is CASSAGSSYNSPLHL.

This clonotype was seen at least ten times. This chain joins TRBV5-5 and TRBJ2-5; 7 bases are shared with TRBD1. With 2 bases clipped from V and 3 bases from J, the junction kept 1 base outside the gene matches. The CDR3 has 13 amino acids. In germline, CDR1 is SGHKS, CDR2 YYEKEE (reference sequence). This chain's CDR3 is CASSLTGEETQYF. DNA for the CDR3: TGTGCCAGCAGCTTAACAGGGGAAGAGACCCAGTACTTC.

About this clonotype: Compared with germline, one end of the junction differs, possibly owing to a read error. CDR3 residues: CASGRVTGPYGYIF. CDR3 nucleotides: TGCGCCAGCGGCCGAGTGACAGGACCCTATGGCTACATCTTC. The chain joins TRBV4-3 to TRBJ1-2; D possibly corresponds to TRBD1 (6 bases). This CDR3 comprises 14 residues. Per germline, CDR1 LGHNA and CDR2 YSLEER.

Of note for this clonotype: A much more abundant neighbour one base away suggests this may be a read error. V gene TRBV6-2 or TRBV6-3 combines with J gene TRBJ1-5; D is unclear. The CDR3 covers 15 residues. The V and J ends lost 6 bases and 3 bases respectively, with 15 bases between them. Germline CDR1 and CDR2: MNHEY and SVGEGT. The CDR3, as DNA: TGTGCCAGCAGGGACCACATGGCAAACAATCAGCCCCAGCATTTT. This sequence encodes CASRDHMANNQPQHF.

Notes on this clonotype: A junction boundary mismatches the germline segment, possibly from a read error. The chain links TRBV11-2 to TRBJ2-7; D tentatively reads TRBD1 or TRBD2 (5 bases each). The CDR3 runs 14 residues. In germline, CDR1 is SGHAT, CDR2 FQNNGV. CDR3 sequence (DNA): TGTGCAAGCAGTTGGGACCGCGGAGGATACGAGCGGCACTTC. Protein: CASSWDRGGYERHF.

About this clonotype: This may come from a read error, since a much larger clone is one base off. The chain couples TRBV7-9 to TRBJ2-7; 8 nucleotides match TRBD1. This CDR3 is built from 15 residues. Per germline, CDR1 SEHNR and CDR2 FQNEAQ (reference sequence). The CDR3 protein is CASSSGGTGVYEEYF. In DNA, the CDR3 is TGTGCCAGCAGCTCCGGCGGGACAGGAGTCTACGAGGAGTACTTC.

As to this clonotype: A much larger clone differs from this one at a single base, so this may be a read error. The chain employs TRBV6-2 or TRBV6-3 and TRBJ1-5; 8 bases line up with TRBD1. Germline V gives CDR1 MNHEY, CDR2 SVGEGT. J gave up 9 bases and V 6 bases, and 10 bases lay outside the gene matches. The CDR3 is 14 residues long. This chain's CDR3 is CASRRQDRDLPQHF. As DNA, the CDR3 is TGTGCCAGCAGGAGGCAGGACAGGGACCTGCCCCAGCATTTT.

This clonotype has only one observation. V and J are TRBV11-3 and TRBJ2-7; D not certain. Per the germline V gene, CDR1 is SGHNT and CDR2 is YENEEA. The CDR3 covers 14 residues. The V gene lost 2 bases and the J gene lost 2 bases, with 10 bases spanning the gap. CDR3 protein: CASSLCTETYEQYF. CDR3 DNA: TGTGCCAGCAGCTTATGTACGGAAACCTACGAGCAGTACTTC.

In this sample, this clonotype turned up many times. V and J are TRBV10-2 and TRBJ1-1; 7 bases line up with TRBD1. With 7 bases clipped from V and 2 bases from J, the junction kept 10 bases outside the gene matches. The CDR3 runs 15 residues. The germline V gene encodes CDR1 WSHSY and CDR2 SAAADI. CDR3 sequence (DNA): TGCGCCAGCACAGGACAGGCCCGGGGAAACACTGAAGCTTTCTTT. Encoded protein: CASTGQARGNTEAFF.

About this clonotype itself: This could be a read error, since a much larger clone is one nucleotide away. The chain carries TRBV6-1 and TRBJ2-2, with TRBD1 identical over 10 bases. Germline loops: CDR1 MNHNS, CDR2 SASEGT. The length of the CDR3 is 15 residues. Here the CDR3 reads CDSSEWTGGHGELFF. DNA for the CDR3: TGTGACAGCAGTGAGTGGACAGGGGGGCACGGGGAGCTGTTTTTT.